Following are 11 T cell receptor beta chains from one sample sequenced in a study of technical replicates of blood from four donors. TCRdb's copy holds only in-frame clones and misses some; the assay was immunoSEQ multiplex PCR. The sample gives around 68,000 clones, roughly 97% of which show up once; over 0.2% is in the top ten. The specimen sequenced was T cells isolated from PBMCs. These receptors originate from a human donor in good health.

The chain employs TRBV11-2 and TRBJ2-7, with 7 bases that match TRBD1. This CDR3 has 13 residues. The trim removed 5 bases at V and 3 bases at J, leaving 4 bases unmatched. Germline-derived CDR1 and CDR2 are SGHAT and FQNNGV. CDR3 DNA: TGTGCCAGCAGCCCTGGACAGGACTACGAGCAGTACTTC. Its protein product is CASSPGQDYEQYF.

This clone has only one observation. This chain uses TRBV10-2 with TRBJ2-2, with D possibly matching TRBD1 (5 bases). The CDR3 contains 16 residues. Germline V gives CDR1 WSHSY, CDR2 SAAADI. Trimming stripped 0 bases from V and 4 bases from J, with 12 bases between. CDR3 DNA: TGCGCCAGCAGTGAGTCTGTTGCAGGGCCCACCGGGGAGCTGTTTTTT. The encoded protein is CASSESVAGPTGELFF.

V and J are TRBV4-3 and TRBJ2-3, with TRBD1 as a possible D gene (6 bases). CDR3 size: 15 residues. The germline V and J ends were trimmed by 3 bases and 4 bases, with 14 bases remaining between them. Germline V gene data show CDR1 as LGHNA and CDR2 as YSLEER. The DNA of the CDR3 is TGCGCCAGCAGCCACGTCAGGGGTTCCGCAGATACGCAGTATTTT. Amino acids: CASSHVRGSADTQYF.

The chain's CDR3 is CASSEMGHNGYTF. The CDR3 DNA reads TGTGCCAGCAGTGAAATGGGGCATAATGGCTACACCTTC. The chain is built from TRBV25-1 and TRBJ1-2; D may be TRBD1 (5 bases). Germline CDR1 and CDR2: MGHDK and SYGVNS. This CDR3 is built from 13 residues. V shed 2 bases and J shed 6 bases, with 10 bases lying between them.

CDR3 protein: CASSDSDRGVIYEQYF. CDR3 sequence (DNA): TGTGCCAGCAGTGACTCGGACAGGGGAGTAATCTACGAGCAGTACTTC. The chain is built from TRBV6-4 and TRBJ2-7, with TRBD1 identical over 9 bases. V lost 0 bases and J lost 3; bases outside the gene matches: 6. Per the germline V gene, CDR1 is MRHNA and CDR2 is SNTAGT. This CDR3 is built from 16 residues.

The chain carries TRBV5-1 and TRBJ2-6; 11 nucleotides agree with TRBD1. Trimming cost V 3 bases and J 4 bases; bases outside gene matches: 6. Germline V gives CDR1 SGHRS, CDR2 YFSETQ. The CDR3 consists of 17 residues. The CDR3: CASSSEDRGLGANVLTF. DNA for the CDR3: TGCGCCAGCAGCTCGGAGGACAGGGGGCTCGGGGCCAACGTCCTGACTTTC.

The CDR3 is CASSVGSQGPSYEQYF. The CDR3 region has the DNA TGTGCCAGCAGCGTGGGGTCACAGGGGCCGTCCTACGAGCAGTACTTC. The genes are TRBV9 and TRBJ2-7, with 7 positions matching TRBD1. Germline values: CDR1 SGDLS, CDR2 YYNGEE. Trimming removed 2 bases from V and 1 base from J; junction bases left unmatched: 9. The CDR3 extends over 16 amino acids.

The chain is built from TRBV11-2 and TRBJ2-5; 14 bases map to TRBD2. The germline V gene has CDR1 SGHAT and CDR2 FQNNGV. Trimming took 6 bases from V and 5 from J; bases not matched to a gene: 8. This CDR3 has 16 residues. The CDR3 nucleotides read TGTGCCAGCAGAAGACTAGCGGGAGGGTTAGGCGAGACCCAGTACTTC. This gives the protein CASRRLAGGLGETQYF.

CDR3 bases: TGTGCCAGCAGCTTAGATAGGGGCACGACTGGGGGCACCCAGTACTTC. Its translation: CASSLDRGTTGGTQYF. The chain links TRBV7-9 to TRBJ2-5; maybe TRBD1 (6 bases). Trimming took 1 base from V and 8 from J, leaving 20 bases between them. CDR1 is SEHNR, CDR2 FQNEAQ, per germline (reference sequence). This CDR3 region has 16 residues.

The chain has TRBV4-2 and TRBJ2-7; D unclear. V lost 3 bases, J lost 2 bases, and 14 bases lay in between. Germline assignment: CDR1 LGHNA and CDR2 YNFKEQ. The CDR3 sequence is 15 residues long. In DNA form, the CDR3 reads TGTGCCAGCAGCCACAGCGCTCCTACCCCCTACGAGCAGTACTTC. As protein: CASSHSAPTPYEQYF.

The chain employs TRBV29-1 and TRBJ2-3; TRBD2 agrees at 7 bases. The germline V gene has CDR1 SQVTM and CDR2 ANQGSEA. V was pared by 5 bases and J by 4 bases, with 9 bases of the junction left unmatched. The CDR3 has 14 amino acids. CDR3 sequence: CSVIIAGAPDTQYF. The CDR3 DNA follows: TGCAGCGTTATCATCGCGGGAGCCCCAGATACGCAGTATTTT.